This is a list of T cell receptor beta chains from one sample in a study of graft-versus-host responses after intestinal transplantation. Generated by immunoSEQ multiplex PCR, the TCRdb table keeps only in-frame clones and is missing some. Of around 9,900 clones in the sample, roughly 93% were seen once. The sequenced sample was PBMCs, obtained 8 days after intestinal transplant. Receptors were obtained from a human patient who received an intestinal transplant, so some T cells may come from the graft donor. The CDR3 runs from the conserved cysteine through the conserved F or W. Fields, in order: V gene, J gene, D gene, clone size, CDR3 protein, CDR3 DNA. The D gene is left open where the match is weak. The listing skips clone size in some rows; elsewhere it reads once, few, many or a size class.

TRBV29-1	TRBJ2-7	NA	NA	CSVSGTETLYEQYF	TGCAGCGTTTCGGGGACGGAGACCCTCTACGAGCAGTACTTC
TRBV28	TRBJ2-7	TRBD1	NA	CASSLTGGPYEQYF	TGTGCCAGCAGTTTGACAGGGGGTCCCTACGAGCAGTACTTC
TRBV15	TRBJ1-2	TRBD1	NA	CATSTDRKPYGYTF	TGTGCCACCAGCACGGACAGGAAGCCCTATGGCTACACCTTC
TRBV20-1	TRBJ2-5	NA	NA	CSASLETQYF	TGCAGTGCTAGTTTGGAGACCCAGTACTTC
TRBV28	TRBJ2-7	NA	NA	CASSFALFYEQYF	TGTGCCAGCAGTTTTGCCCTATTCTACGAGCAGTACTTC
TRBV28	TRBJ2-7	TRBD2	once	CASSLRLAPYEQYF	TGTGCCAGCAGTTTACGACTAGCCCCATACGAGCAGTACTTC
TRBV7-9	TRBJ2-7	TRBD2	NA	CASSMTSGASYEQYF	TGTGCCAGCAGCATGACTAGCGGGGCATCCTACGAGCAGTACTTC
TRBV28	TRBJ2-7	TRBD2	few	CASTGTSSREQYF	TGTGCCAGCACCGGGACTAGCTCTCGGGAGCAGTACTTC
TRBV5-6	TRBJ2-3	NA	NA	CASSLRVLPSTDTQYF	TGTGCCAGCAGCTTGCGAGTCCTCCCTAGCACAGATACGCAGTATTTT
TRBV28	TRBJ2-1	TRBD2	NA	CASSPGGSYNEQFF	TGTGCCAGCAGCCCGGGAGGGTCCTACAATGAGCAGTTCTTC
TRBV7-9	TRBJ2-5	TRBD2	NA	CASSLALTSGTETQYF	TGTGCCAGCAGCTTAGCCCTGACTAGCGGGACAGAGACCCAGTACTTC
TRBV7-9	TRBJ2-7	TRBD1	NA	CASRGQGIYEQYF	TGTGCCAGCAGGGGACAGGGGATCTACGAGCAGTACTTC
TRBV27	TRBJ2-7	NA	NA	CASSLSGSGEQYF	TGTGCCAGCAGTTTATCGGGCAGCGGAGAGCAGTACTTC
TRBV27	TRBJ2-1	TRBD1	NA	CASRQGAWFF	TGTGCCAGCAGGCAGGGGGCTTGGTTCTTC
TRBV5-8	TRBJ1-1	TRBD1	once	CASSLTQGAVVVENTEAFF	TGTGCCAGCAGCCTAACACAGGGGGCAGTAGTTGTGGAGAACACTGAAGCTTTCTTT
TRBV2	TRBJ2-7	NA	NA	CASSRAHYEQYF	TGTGCCAGCTCCAGAGCCCACTACGAGCAGTACTTC
TRBV6-6	TRBJ2-7	TRBD2	few	CASRREPPEQYF	TGTGCCAGCAGGCGGGAGCCCCCCGAGCAGTACTTC